The entry below gives a single T cell receptor beta chain sequence along with its context. Its antigen is currently not known. Qualities for individual bases were not recorded, and no much larger clone is one base off. The data stem from a study of identical twins (dated by TCRdb to about 2016). General notes on the study: To test whether fetal clonotypes persist, the study used deep sequencing on TCR alpha and beta repertoires from monozygotic twins, unrelated adults of various ages, and cord blood. Replicate twin experiments were performed at different times using different library preparation protocols to rule out contamination.

Summary of the overall study and its limitations: Out-of-frame TCR alpha sequences shared between twins showed an excess of low generation-probability sequences compared with coincidental sharing between unrelated individuals. Out-of-frame TCR alpha sharing in monozygotic twins was systematically underestimated by recombination models, whereas sharing between unrelated individuals was in agreement with the recombination models. Because the same donors could not be followed over many years, conclusions were based on cross-sectional statistical analysis. Fewer insertions were carried by abundant cord blood beta clonotypes; a weaker similar trend was observed in young adult naive repertoires, while no such trend was observed in memory repertoires. Invariant T cells such as MAIT and iNKT could partly confound zero-insertion analyses, though diverse VJ usage argued against this for most clonotypes. In beta out-of-frame sequences, excess twin sharing was weaker, because having fewer shared sequences lowered the signal-to-noise ratio.

All donors were healthy Caucasians. Miltenyi CD45RO+ enrichment and human naive T-cell isolation kits were used to isolate memory (CD45RO+) and naive T cells from PBMC. The germline V gene (reference sequence) provides CDR1 SEHNR and CDR2 FQNEAQ. From cysteine to phenylalanine, the CDR3 is 19 amino acids long. This entry keeps only the CDR3 DNA: 57 bases, framed from base 1. V ends up 4 bases short and J 0 bases short, with an unmatched junction base count of 12. To prepare the library, 5' RACE was applied. TCRdb names Illumina HiSeq 2000 as the instrument used. Template switching added a universal primer binding site, and the final cDNA carried a unique molecular identifier that allowed TCR cDNA molecules to be counted accurately. First-strand cDNA for TCR alpha and beta chains was synthesized from specific primers in the conserved constant-segment region. Each cDNA library was double barcoded, with a SMART-Mk sample barcode plus Illumina barcodes, to control for contamination. TruSeq adapter sequences along with Illumina sample barcodes were introduced in two successive PCR steps. The TCR alpha and beta cDNA libraries were sequenced on the Illumina HiSeq platform using custom primers. Per the source publication's procedure: MiGEC was used to process raw reads and extract unique molecular identifiers, and MiXCR was used to find CDR3 positions. For each individual, recombination models were inferred using an EM algorithm with the repgenHMM and IGoR tools. The tcR package in R was used for shared clonotype analysis, with sharing normalized by the product of cloneset sizes. Out-of-frame nonproductive sequences were analyzed to study raw recombination free of thymic and clonal selection effects. TCRdb reprocessed the public reads (quality trimming at Q25 with fastp, clone calling with MiXCR) and kept in-frame beta chains. For every CDR3 protein sequence, its rows merge into one entry that carries the most common genes and DNA. TCRdb assigned the V and J calls; the authors' analysis was not used. In this sample the table shows some 97,000 distinct CDR3 sequences, about 6% of which occur a single time. The ten largest clones take up approximately 12% of the sample.

The clonotype was recovered from a woman between 50 and 59 years old in good health. The chain is made from TRBV7-9 and TRBJ2-6, with TRBD2 identical over 7 junction bases. Sequencing used memory T cells sorted from blood. Per the publication, the cell subset or site label means: CD45RO+ enriched T cells. The nucleotide sequence reads TGTGCCAGCAGCTCCCTGAGCGGGACGTCGGACTCTGGGGCCAACGTCCTGACTTTC. This sequence encodes CASSSLSGTSDSGANVLTF.